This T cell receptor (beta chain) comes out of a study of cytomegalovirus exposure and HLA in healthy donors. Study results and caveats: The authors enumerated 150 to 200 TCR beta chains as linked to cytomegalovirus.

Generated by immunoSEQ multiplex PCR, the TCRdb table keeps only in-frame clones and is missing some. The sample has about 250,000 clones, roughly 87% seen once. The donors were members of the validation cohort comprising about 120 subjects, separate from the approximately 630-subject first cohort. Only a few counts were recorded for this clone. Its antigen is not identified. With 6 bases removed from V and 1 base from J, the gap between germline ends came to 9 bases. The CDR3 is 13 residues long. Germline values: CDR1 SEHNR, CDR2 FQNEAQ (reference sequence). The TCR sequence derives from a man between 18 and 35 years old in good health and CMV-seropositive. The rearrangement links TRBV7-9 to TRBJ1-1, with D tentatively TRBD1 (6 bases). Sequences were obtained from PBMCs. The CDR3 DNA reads TGTGCCAGCAGTGGACAGCCGAACACTGAAGCTTTCTTT. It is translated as CASSGQPNTEAFF.